This T cell receptor (beta chain) stems from a study of T cells in Graves' hyperthyroidism and ophthalmopathy. A few counts support this clonotype. TCR beta CDR3 regions were amplified from RNA transcripts. A set of HTBI primers served as the primers for a first-round RT-PCR of the TCR CDR3. In TCRdb, the multiplex PCR reads were re-called with MiXCR into one record per CDR3 protein. The sample shows 250,000 to 300,000 distinct CDR3 sequences, less than 20% of them seen only once. The CDR3 sequence is 15 residues long. The germline gives CDR1 LGHDT, CDR2 YNNKEL (reference sequence). The V gene lost 4 bases and the J gene lost 0 bases, with 9 bases spanning the gap.

This chain joins TRBV3-1 and TRBJ1-4; D call uncertain. This sequence originates from a man over 45 with Graves' ophthalmopathy. Material: blood. CDR3 protein: CASSLSAATNEKLFF. CDR3 coding DNA: TGTGCCAGCAGCCTCTCGGCTGCAACTAATGAAAAACTGTTTTTT. The whole variable domain, remainder taken from reference TRBV3-1 and TRBJ1-4, is DTAVSQTPKYLVTQMGNDKSIKCEQNLGHDTMYWYKQDSKKFLKIMFSYNNKELIINETVPNRFSPKSPDKAHLNLHINSLELGDSAVYFCASSLSAATNEKLFFGSGTQLSVL.